This T cell receptor beta chain came from a study of blood T cells in healthy people across ages. Overall study findings and caveats: PBMCs that were unsorted prevented a conclusive naive versus antigen-experienced comparison.

Samples had at least 6.5 million PBMCs isolated from them. PCR was performed a second time for about 6 to 12 cycles using a sample-barcoded 5' primer and a J-beta primer mix. The template-switch adaptor, which had 12 random nucleotides, put a tag on each cDNA molecule. TCRdb called the 5' RACE reads again in MiXCR, with one record for every CDR3 protein. The repertoire includes about a million distinct CDR3 sequences, roughly two fifths of them detected once, and less than 15% sits in the top ten. This clonotype was observed a few times. The antigen is not known. The CDR3 extends over 17 amino acids. Germline lookup yields CDR1 SGHVS and CDR2 FQNEAQ. Trimming removed 2 bases from V and 4 bases from J; junction bases left unmatched: 12.

The chain joins TRBV7-8 to TRBJ2-3; 7 bases align to TRBD2. The sequencing input was blood. The TCR sequence derives from a man aged 18-30 years in good health. CDR3 amino acids: CASSLRSTGGIADTQYF. CDR3 DNA sequence: TGTGCCAGCAGCTTACGTTCAACGGGGGGAATCGCAGATACGCAGTATTTT. Full variable domain (missing parts from reference TRBV7-8 and TRBJ2-3): GAGVSQSPRYKVAKRGQDVALRCDPISGHVSLFWYQQALGQGPEFLTYFQNEAQLDKSGLPSDRFFAERPEGSVSTLKIQRTQQEDSAVYLCASSLRSTGGIADTQYFGPGTRLTVL.